The next 17 T cell receptor beta chains were all read from a single sample in a study of blood T cells in healthy people across ages. Using a J-beta primer mix together with a sample-barcoded 5' primer, a second PCR was run for roughly 6 to 12 cycles. TCRdb fed the 5' RACE reads into MiXCR, producing one record per CDR3 protein. The table has 2 million or so distinct CDR3 sequences, around half seen once; the top ten hold more than 2%. The specimen sequenced was blood. The receptor source for this set is a woman aged 35 to 49 in good health.

The chain combines TRBV6-5 with TRBJ2-6; the match to TRBD2 covers 8 bases. V was clipped by 2 bases and J by 1 base; unmatched bases: 13. The CDR3 covers 20 residues. The germline gives CDR1 MNHEY, CDR2 SVGAGI. CDR3 sequence: CASSYGIGGVSGSGANVLTF. The CDR3 coding sequence is TGTGCCAGCAGTTACGGAATCGGGGGGGTCAGTGGATCTGGGGCCAACGTCCTGACTTTC.

This clonotype was counted only a few times. The rearrangement joins TRBV6-2 or TRBV6-3 to TRBJ2-7; D remains unclear. V dropped 8 bases and J dropped 1 base, with 9 bases sitting between them. The CDR3 is made up of 12 amino acids. Germline V CDR1 and CDR2: MNHEY, SVGEGT. CDR3 residues: CASGLGSYEQYF. The CDR3 nucleotides are TGTGCCAGCGGGTTGGGGTCCTACGAGCAGTACTTC.

This clonotype was seen more than once but under ten times. CDR3 sequence reads: CASSLGQAGYEQYF. Written as DNA, the CDR3 is TGTGCCAGCAGTTTAGGTCAGGCCGGCTACGAGCAGTACTTC. The genes are TRBV27 and TRBJ2-7; unclear D gene. Per the germline V gene, CDR1 is MNHEY and CDR2 is SMNVEV (reference sequence). The CDR3 sequence is 14 residues long. V lost 2 bases, J lost 3 bases, and 11 bases lay in between.

V and J are TRBV11-2 and TRBJ2-5; D is perhaps TRBD2 (5 bases). CDR3 size: 13 residues. Trimming took off 6 bases at V and 5 bases at J, with 13 bases between the two ends. Germline V gene lookup returns CDR1 SGHAT and CDR2 FQNNGV. In DNA, the CDR3 is TGTGCCAGCAGGACGAGTAGCGTGGAGACCCAGTACTTC. Encoded protein: CASRTSSVETQYF.

The chain has TRBV29-1 and TRBJ1-4, with D tentatively TRBD1 (5 bases). The germline V and J ends were trimmed by 7 bases and 8 bases, with 17 bases remaining between them. Germline V gives CDR1 SQVTM, CDR2 ANQGSEA. The length of the CDR3 is 13 residues. This chain's CDR3 is CSAGTGAWEKLFF. The DNA of the CDR3 is TGCAGCGCCGGGACGGGAGCTTGGGAAAAACTGTTTTTT.

The gene calls are TRBV7-9 and TRBJ2-1, with D perhaps matching TRBD1 (6 bases). The end of the DNA fits TRBJ2-7 better, so the J call may be wrong. Germline V CDR1 and CDR2: SEHNR, FQNEAQ (reference sequence). The CDR3 has 14 amino acids. The CDR3 loop is CASSPRQGYNEQYF. The CDR3, as DNA: TGTGCCAGCAGTCCTCGGCAGGGGTACAATGAGCAGTACTTC.

The chain employs TRBV5-5 and TRBJ1-5; the match to TRBD1 covers 7 bases. Trimming at V came to 4 bases and at J to 4 bases, leaving 8 bases not matched to a gene. Germline values: CDR1 SGHKS, CDR2 YYEKEE (reference sequence). This CDR3 region has 15 residues. This CDR3 reads CASSLRDSFNQPQHF. The CDR3 DNA reads as TGTGCCAGCAGCCTCCGGGACAGTTTTAATCAGCCCCAGCATTTT.

A few counts support this clonotype. The V and J genes are TRBV5-1 and TRBJ2-4; D ambiguous. Germline V gene data show CDR1 as SGHRS and CDR2 as YFSETQ. The CDR3 is 16 amino acids. The V and J ends lost 4 bases and 0 bases respectively, with 14 bases between them. The CDR3 coding sequence is TGCGCCAGCAGCGAGATCCCAGTCTTAGCCAAAAACATTCAGTACTTC. It yields the protein CASSEIPVLAKNIQYF.

The chain couples TRBV11-3 to TRBJ2-2; D unclear. V lost 1 base, J lost 1 base, and 7 bases lay in between. This CDR3 spans 15 amino acids. CDR1 is SGHNT, CDR2 YENEEA, per germline. The CDR3 reads CASSLVSQNTGELFF. The CDR3 DNA reads TGTGCCAGCAGCTTAGTGAGCCAGAACACCGGGGAGCTGTTTTTT.

This clonotype showed up just a few times. This rearrangement joins TRBV7-2 to TRBJ2-3, with D tentatively TRBD2 (6 bases). Between the trimmed V and J ends, which lost 0 bases and 2 bases, there was a span of 12 bases. The CDR3 length is 16 residues. Germline CDR1 is SGHTA and CDR2 is FQGNSA. The DNA for the CDR3 is TGTGCCAGCAGCTTAGCGTCAGCGGGCTACACAGATACGCAGTATTTT. It yields the protein CASSLASAGYTDTQYF.

The rearrangement links TRBV12-3 or TRBV12-4 to TRBJ1-6, with D hard to call. The CDR3 is made up of 16 amino acids. Between the trimmed V and J ends, which lost 2 bases and 5 bases, there was a span of 13 bases. CDR3 residues: CASSLSQNYNNSPLHF. The CDR3 nucleotides are TGTGCCAGCAGTTTAAGTCAAAACTATAATAATTCACCCCTCCACTTT.

In this sample, this clonotype turned up a few times. An end of the junction differs from the germline gene, which may be a read error. The rearrangement uses TRBV5-1 and TRBJ1-1, with 7 bases that match TRBD1. In germline, CDR1 is SGHRS, CDR2 YFSETQ. The CDR3 spans 14 residues. CDR3 sequence (DNA): TGTGCCAGCAGTTCCGGGACAGAGAACACTGAAGCTTTCTTT. Translation gives CASSSGTENTEAFF.

This clonotype was seen only a few times. The V call is TRBV29-1, the J call TRBJ2-1; the D is unclear. Germline CDR1 is SQVTM and CDR2 is ANQGSEA. V shed 8 bases and J shed 0 bases, with 17 bases lying between them. This CDR3 spans 15 amino acids. CDR3 in amino acids: CSWRGSTSSYNEQFF. The CDR3 DNA reads TGCAGCTGGCGCGGCTCAACCAGCTCCTACAATGAGCAGTTCTTC.

This chain's CDR3 is CASGSPRRVVEDNEQYF. CDR3 nucleotides: TGTGCCAGCGGGTCCCCCCGCAGGGTGGTGGAAGACAATGAGCAGTACTTC. This chain links TRBV9 with TRBJ2-5; D may be TRBD1 (5 bases). V dropped 7 bases and J dropped 11 bases, with 33 bases sitting between them. The germline CDR1 and CDR2 sequences are SGDLS and YYNGEE. The CDR3 is 17 amino acids.

In this sample, this clonotype turned up a few times. The V and J genes are TRBV20-1 and TRBJ2-4; 7 bases are a match to TRBD1. The J call is uncertain, as TRBJ2-7 better fits the DNA end. The CDR3 spans 17 residues. The germline gives CDR1 DFQATT, CDR2 SNEGSKA (reference sequence). This chain's CDR3 is CSATSPPQGPLYYEQYF. CDR3 nucleotide sequence: TGCAGTGCTACCAGTCCCCCACAGGGGCCGCTTTACTACGAGCAGTACTTC.

This chain joins TRBV4-3 and TRBJ2-5; the D is unclear. With the DNA end fitting TRBJ2-1 better, the J assignment may be wrong. Germline CDR1 and CDR2: LGHNA and YSLEER. This CDR3 comprises 15 residues. This CDR3 is CASSQETQLQETQFF. The CDR3 nucleotides are TGCGCCAGCAGCCAAGAGACACAGCTCCAAGAGACCCAGTTCTTC.

Of note for this clonotype: A read error may explain this, as a much larger clone is one base away. J is TRBJ2-3 and V is TRBV7-2; no clear D. V was clipped by 1 base and J by 2 bases, with 7 bases between them. The length of the CDR3 is 14 residues. The germline CDR1 and CDR2 sequences are SGHTA and FQGNSA. The CDR3 DNA is TGTGCCAGCAGCTTAGGACTTATCACAGATACGCAGTATTTT. It codes for CASSLGLITDTQYF.